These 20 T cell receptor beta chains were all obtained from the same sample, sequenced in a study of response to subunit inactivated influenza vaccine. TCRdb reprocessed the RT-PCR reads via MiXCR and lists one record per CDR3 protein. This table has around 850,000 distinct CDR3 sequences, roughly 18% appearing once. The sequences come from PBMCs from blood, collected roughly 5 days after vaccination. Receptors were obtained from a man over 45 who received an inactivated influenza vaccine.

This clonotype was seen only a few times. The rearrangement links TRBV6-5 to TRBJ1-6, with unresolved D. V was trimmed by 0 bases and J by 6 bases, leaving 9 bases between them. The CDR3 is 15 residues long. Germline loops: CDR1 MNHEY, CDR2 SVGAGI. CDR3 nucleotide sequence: TGTGCCAGCAGTTACTCGAGAGACATTAATTCACCCCTCCACTTT. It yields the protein CASSYSRDINSPLHF.

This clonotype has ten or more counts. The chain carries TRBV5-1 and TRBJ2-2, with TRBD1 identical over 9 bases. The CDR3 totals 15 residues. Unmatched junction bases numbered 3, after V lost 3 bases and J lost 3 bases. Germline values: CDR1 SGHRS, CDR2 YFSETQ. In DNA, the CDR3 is TGCGCCAGCAGCTCGGACAGGGGATACACCGGGGAGCTGTTTTTT. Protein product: CASSSDRGYTGELFF.

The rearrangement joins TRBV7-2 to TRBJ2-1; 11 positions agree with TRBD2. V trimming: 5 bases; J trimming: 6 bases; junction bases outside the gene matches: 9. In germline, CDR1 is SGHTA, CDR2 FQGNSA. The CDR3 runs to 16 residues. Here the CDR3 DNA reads TGTGCCAGCAGCCCCGGGCTGACTAGCGGGGCCAATGAGCAGTTCTTC. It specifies CASSPGLTSGANEQFF.

CDR3 in amino acids: CASSLASAHNEQFF. In DNA form, the CDR3 reads TGCGCCAGCAGCTTGGCCAGCGCGCACAATGAGCAGTTCTTC. V and J are TRBV5-1 and TRBJ2-1; D not resolved. Per germline, CDR1 SGHRS and CDR2 YFSETQ. CDR3 length equals 14 residues. V dropped 0 bases and J dropped 5 bases, with 9 bases sitting between them.

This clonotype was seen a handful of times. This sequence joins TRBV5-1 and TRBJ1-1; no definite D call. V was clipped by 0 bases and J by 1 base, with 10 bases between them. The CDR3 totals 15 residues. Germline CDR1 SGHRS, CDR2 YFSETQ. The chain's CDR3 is CASSLAGIGNTEAFF. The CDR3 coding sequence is TGCGCCAGCAGCTTGGCCGGAATTGGGAACACTGAAGCTTTCTTT. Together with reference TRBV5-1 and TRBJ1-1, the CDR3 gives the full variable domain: KAGVTQTPRYLIKTRGQQVTLSCSPISGHRSVSWYQQTPGQGLQFLFEYFSETQRNKGNFPGRFSGRQFSNSRSEMNVSTLELGDSALYLCASSLAGIGNTEAFFGQGTRLTVV.

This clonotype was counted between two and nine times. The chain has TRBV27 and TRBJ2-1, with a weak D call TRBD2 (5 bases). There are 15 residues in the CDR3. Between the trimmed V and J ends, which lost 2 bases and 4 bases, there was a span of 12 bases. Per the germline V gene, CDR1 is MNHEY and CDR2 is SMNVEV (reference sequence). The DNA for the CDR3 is TGTGCCAGCAGTTTACCCTCGCGGGCGTACAATGAGCAGTTCTTC. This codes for CASSLPSRAYNEQFF.

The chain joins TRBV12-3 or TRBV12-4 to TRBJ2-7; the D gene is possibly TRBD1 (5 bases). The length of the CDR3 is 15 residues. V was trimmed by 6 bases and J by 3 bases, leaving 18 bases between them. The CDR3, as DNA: TGTGCCAGCAGCCCACTCGGGCAGGGCGGCTACGAGCAGTACTTC. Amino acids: CASSPLGQGGYEQYF.

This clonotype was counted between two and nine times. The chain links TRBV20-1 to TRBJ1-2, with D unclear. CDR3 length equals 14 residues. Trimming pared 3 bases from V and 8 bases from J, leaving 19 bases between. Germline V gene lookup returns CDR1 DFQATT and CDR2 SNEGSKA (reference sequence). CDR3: CSASFRREEGGYTF. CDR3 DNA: TGCAGTGCTAGTTTCCGTCGGGAAGAGGGCGGCTACACCTTC.

In DNA, the CDR3 is TGTGCCAGCAGTTTATCCCGGAAAGTCGGGGCGGTTGAAGCTTTCTTT. Amino acid sequence: CASSLSRKVGAVEAFF. V is TRBV27 and J is TRBJ1-1; a weak D match, TRBD1 (5 bases). Trimming stripped 0 bases from V and 7 bases from J, with 18 bases between. Per the germline V gene, CDR1 is MNHEY and CDR2 is SMNVEV (reference sequence). The CDR3 loop spans 16 amino acids.

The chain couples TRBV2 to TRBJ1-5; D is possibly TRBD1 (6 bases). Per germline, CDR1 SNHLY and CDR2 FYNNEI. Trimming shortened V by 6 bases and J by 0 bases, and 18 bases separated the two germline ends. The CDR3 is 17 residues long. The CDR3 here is CASRGLRGPNSNQPQHF. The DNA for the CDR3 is TGTGCCAGCAGGGGACTTCGGGGGCCTAATAGCAATCAGCCCCAGCATTTT.

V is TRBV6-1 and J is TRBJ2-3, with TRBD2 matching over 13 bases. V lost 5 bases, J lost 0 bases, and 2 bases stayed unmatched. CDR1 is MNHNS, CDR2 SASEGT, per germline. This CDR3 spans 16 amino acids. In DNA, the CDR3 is TGTGCCAGCAGTAAGGGACTAGCGGGGAGCACAGATACGCAGTATTTT. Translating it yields CASSKGLAGSTDTQYF.

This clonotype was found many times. Written as DNA, the CDR3 is TGTGCCAGCAGTGAAGGGTCCCTACGCAGAGTACTTACGGAGACCCAGTACTTC. This gives the protein CASSEGSLRRVLTETQYF. The chain uses TRBV6-1 and TRBJ2-5; D uncertain. The germline gives CDR1 MNHNS, CDR2 SASEGT. The V end was cut by 1 base, the J end by 5 bases, with 23 bases between. CDR3 size: 18 residues.

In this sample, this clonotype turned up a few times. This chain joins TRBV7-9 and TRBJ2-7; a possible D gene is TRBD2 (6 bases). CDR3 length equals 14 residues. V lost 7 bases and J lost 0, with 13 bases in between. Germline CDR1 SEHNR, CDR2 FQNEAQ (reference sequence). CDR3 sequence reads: CASTVRGGSYEQYF. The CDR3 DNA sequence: TGTGCCAGCACCGTGAGGGGAGGCTCCTACGAGCAGTACTTC.

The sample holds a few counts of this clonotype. CDR3 loop: CSARDFTADTQYF. In nucleotides, the CDR3 is TGCAGTGCTAGAGATTTTACGGCGGATACGCAGTATTTT. V is TRBV20-1 and J is TRBJ2-3, with D hard to call. The CDR3 totals 13 residues. Trimming left V 0 bases short and J 6 bases short, with 10 bases between. CDR1 is DFQATT and CDR2 is SNEGSKA in the germline V gene (reference sequence).

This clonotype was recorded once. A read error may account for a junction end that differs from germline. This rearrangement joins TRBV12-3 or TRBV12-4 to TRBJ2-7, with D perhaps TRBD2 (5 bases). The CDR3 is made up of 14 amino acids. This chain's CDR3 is CASSTTRGSGEPYF. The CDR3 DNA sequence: TGTGCCAGCAGTACCACACGCGGGTCTGGGGAGCCGTACTTC.

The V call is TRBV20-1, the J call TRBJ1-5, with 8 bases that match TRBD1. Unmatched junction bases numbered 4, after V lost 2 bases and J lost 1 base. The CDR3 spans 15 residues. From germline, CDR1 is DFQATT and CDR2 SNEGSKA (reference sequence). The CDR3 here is CSARRRDRSNQPQHF. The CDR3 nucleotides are TGCAGTGCTAGAAGGCGGGACAGGAGCAATCAGCCCCAGCATTTT.

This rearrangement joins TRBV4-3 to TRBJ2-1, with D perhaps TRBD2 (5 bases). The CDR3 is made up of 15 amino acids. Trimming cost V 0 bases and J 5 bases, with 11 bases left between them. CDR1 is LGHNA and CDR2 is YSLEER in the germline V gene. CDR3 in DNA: TGCGCCAGCAGCCAAGATTTCCGGGAAAACAATGAGCAGTTCTTC. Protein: CASSQDFRENNEQFF.

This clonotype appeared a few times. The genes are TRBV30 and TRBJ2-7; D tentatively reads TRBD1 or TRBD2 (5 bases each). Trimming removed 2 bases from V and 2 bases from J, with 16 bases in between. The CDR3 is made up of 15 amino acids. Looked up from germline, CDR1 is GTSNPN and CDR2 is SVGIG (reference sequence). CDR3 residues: CAWSTFRDGAYEQYF. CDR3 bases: TGTGCCTGGAGTACCTTCCGGGACGGGGCCTACGAGCAGTACTTC.

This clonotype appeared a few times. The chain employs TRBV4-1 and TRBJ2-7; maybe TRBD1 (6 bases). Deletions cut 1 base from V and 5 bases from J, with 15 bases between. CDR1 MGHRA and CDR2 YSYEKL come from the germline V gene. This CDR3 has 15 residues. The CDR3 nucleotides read TGCGCCAGCAGCCAAGGCAGGGGTGCGTTCGACGAGCAGTACTTC. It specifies CASSQGRGAFDEQYF.

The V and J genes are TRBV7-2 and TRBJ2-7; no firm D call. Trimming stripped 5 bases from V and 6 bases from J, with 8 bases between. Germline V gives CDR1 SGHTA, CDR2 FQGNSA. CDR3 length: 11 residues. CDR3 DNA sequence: TGTGCCAGCAGCCCCGCGCGCGAGCAGTACTTC. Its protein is CASSPAREQYF.